This T cell receptor beta chain was recorded in a study of blood T cell repertoires in COVID-19. This clone occurred once. Trimming stripped 0 bases from V and 4 bases from J, with 10 bases between. The CDR3 is 14 amino acids. Germline-derived CDR1 and CDR2 are SGDLS and YYNGEE. Study processing details: Nucleated cell number was recorded as an estimate derived from reference gene primer amplification. Sequencing was performed with immunoSEQ multiplex PCR; in TCRdb, only in-frame clones are kept and a portion is missing. V and J calls and clone size come straight from that table; D and trimming were deduced from the DNA. The table records 250,000 to 300,000 clones, approximately 91% of them present only once.

Sequenced input: PBMCs or T cells enriched from blood (not recorded which). The source of this sequence is a human donor in a cohort exposed to, infected with or recovered from COVID-19 (not recorded which). The donor label of this sample is uncertain. The chain is built from TRBV9 and TRBJ2-5, with D maybe TRBD1 (5 bases). As DNA, the CDR3 is TGTGCCAGCAGCGTAGGGAGCCAGGGAGAGACCCAGTACTTC. Its translation: CASSVGSQGETQYF.